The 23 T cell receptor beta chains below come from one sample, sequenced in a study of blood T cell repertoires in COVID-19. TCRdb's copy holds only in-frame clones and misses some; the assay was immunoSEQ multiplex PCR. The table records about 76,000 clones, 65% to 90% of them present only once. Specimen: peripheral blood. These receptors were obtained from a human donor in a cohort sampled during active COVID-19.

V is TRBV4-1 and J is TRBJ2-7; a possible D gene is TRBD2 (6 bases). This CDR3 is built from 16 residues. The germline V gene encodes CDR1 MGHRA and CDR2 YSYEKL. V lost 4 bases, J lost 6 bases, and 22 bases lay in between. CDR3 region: CASSPILAPSGSEQYF. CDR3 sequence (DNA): TGCGCCAGCAGCCCCATCCTAGCGCCCTCGGGAAGCGAGCAGTACTTC.

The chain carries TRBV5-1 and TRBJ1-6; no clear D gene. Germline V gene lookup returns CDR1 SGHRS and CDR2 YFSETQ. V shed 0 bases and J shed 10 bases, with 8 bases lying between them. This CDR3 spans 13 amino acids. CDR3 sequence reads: CASSLDQNSPLHF. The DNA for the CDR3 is TGCGCCAGCAGCTTGGACCAGAACTCACCCCTCCACTTT.

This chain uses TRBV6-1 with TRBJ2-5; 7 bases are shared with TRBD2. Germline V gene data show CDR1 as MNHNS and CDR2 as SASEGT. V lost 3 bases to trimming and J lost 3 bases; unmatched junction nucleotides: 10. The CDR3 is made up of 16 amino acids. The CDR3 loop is CASSERGTVTEETQYF. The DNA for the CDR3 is TGTGCCAGCAGTGAGCGGGGGACCGTGACAGAAGAGACCCAGTACTTC.

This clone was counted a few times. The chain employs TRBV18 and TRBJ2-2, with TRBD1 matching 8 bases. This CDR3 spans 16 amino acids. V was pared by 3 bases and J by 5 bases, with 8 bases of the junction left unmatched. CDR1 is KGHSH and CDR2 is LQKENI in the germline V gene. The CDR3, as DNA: TGTGCCAGCTCACCGAGCAGGGGGCGCGGAACCGGGGAGCTGTTTTTT. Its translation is CASSPSRGRGTGELFF.

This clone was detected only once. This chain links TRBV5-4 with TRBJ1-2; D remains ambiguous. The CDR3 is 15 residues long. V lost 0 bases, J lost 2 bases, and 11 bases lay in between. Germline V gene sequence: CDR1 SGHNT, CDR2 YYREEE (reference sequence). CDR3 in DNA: TGTGCCAGCAGCTTGGTTGGCAGGCTGAACTATGGCTACACCTTC. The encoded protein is CASSLVGRLNYGYTF. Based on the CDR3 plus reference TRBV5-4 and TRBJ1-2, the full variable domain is ETGVTQSPTHLIKTRGQQVTLRCSSQSGHNTVSWYQQALGQGPQFIFQYYREEENGRGNFPPRFSGLQFPNYSSELNVNALELDDSALYLCASSLVGRLNYGYTFGSGTRLTVV.

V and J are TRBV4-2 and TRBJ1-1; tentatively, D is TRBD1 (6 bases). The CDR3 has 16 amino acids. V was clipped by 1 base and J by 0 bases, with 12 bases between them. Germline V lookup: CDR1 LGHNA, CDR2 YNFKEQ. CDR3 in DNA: TGTGCCAGCAGCCAAGGTCGGCAGGGGATGAACACTGAAGCTTTCTTT. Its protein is CASSQGRQGMNTEAFF.

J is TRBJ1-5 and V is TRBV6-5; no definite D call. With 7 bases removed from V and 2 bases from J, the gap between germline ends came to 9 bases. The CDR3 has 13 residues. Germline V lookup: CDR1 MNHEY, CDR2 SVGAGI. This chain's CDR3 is CASTRTGNQPQHF. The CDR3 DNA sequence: TGTGCCAGCACGAGAACAGGCAATCAGCCCCAGCATTTT.

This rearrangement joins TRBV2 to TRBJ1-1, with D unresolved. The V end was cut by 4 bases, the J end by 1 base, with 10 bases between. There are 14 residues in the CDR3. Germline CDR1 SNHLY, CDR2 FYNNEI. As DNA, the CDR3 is TGTGCCAGCAGTGTGCGGGCCCCGAACACTGAAGCTTTCTTT. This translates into CASSVRAPNTEAFF.

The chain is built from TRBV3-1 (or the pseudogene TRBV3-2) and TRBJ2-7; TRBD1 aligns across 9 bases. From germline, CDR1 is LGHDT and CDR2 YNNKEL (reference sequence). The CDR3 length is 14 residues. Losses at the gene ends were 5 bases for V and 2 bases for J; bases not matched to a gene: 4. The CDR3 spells CASSDRTGAYEQYF. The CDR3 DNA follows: TGTGCCAGCAGCGATCGGACAGGGGCCTACGAGCAGTACTTC.

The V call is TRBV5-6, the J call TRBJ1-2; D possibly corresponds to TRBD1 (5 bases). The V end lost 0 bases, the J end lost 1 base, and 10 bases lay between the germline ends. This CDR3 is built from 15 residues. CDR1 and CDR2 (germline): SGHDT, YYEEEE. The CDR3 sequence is CASSLGTRSNYGYTF. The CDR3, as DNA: TGTGCCAGCAGCTTGGGGACAAGAAGTAACTATGGCTACACCTTC.

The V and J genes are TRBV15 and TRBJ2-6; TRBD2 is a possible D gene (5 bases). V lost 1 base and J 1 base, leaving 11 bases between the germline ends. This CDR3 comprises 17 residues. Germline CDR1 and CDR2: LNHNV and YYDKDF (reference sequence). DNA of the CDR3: TGTGCCACCAGCAGAGCGGGGATCTCTTCTGGGGCCAACGTCCTGACTTTC. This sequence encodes CATSRAGISSGANVLTF.

This CDR3 reads CASSLGGGMNTEAFF. DNA of the CDR3: TGTGCCAGCAGCTTAGGAGGCGGAATGAACACTGAAGCTTTCTTT. The genes are TRBV7-2 and TRBJ1-1; no firm D call. CDR1 SGHTA and CDR2 FQGNSA come from the germline V gene. The length of the CDR3 is 15 residues. Trimming took off 1 base at V and 0 bases at J, with 9 bases between the two ends.

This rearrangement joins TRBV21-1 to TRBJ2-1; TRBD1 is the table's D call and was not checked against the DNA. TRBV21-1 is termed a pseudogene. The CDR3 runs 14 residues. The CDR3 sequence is CASEGQGPYNEQFF. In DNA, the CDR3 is TGTGCCAGCGAGGGACAGGGACCCTACAATGAGCAGTTCTTC.

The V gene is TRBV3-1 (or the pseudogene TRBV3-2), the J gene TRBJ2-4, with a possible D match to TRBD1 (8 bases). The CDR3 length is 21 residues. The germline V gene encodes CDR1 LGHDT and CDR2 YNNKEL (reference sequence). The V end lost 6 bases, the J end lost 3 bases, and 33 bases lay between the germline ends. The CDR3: CASSPRLRTGQRGGDKNIQYF. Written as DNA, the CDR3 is TGTGCCAGCAGTCCTCGACTCCGGACAGGGCAGAGAGGGGGGGACAAAAACATTCAGTACTTC.

This chain's CDR3 is CASSLEGTDTQYF. Written as DNA, the CDR3 is TGCGCCAGCAGCTTAGAAGGCACAGATACGCAGTATTTT. The chain carries TRBV4-3 and TRBJ2-3; no clear D. V was cut by 5 bases and J by 1 base, with 7 bases left in between. From germline, CDR1 is LGHNA and CDR2 YSLEER. The length of the CDR3 is 13 residues.

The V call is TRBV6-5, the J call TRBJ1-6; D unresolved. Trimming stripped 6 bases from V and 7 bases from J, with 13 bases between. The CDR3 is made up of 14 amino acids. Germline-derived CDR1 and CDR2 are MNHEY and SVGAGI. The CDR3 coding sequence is TGTGCCAGCAGCCCCCCGGGGTTCAATTCACCCCTCCACTTT. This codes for CASSPPGFNSPLHF.

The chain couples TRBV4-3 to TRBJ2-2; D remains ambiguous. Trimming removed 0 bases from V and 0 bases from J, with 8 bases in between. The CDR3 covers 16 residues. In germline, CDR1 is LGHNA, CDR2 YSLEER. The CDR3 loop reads CASSQDFGANTGELFF. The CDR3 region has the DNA TGCGCCAGCAGCCAAGATTTTGGAGCGAACACCGGGGAGCTGTTTTTT.

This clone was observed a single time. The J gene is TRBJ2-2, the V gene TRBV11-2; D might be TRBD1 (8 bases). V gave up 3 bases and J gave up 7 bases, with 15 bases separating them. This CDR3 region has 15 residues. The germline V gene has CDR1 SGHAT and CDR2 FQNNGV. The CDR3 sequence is CASSFNTGGDGELFF. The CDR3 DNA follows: TGTGCCAGCAGCTTTAACACAGGGGGGGACGGGGAGCTGTTTTTT.

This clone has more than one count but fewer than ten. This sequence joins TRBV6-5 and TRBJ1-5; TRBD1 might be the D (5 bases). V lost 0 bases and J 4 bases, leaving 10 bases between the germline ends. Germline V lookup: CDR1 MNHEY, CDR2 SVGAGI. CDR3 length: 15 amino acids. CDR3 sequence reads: CASSYSSGGNQPQHF. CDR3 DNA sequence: TGTGCCAGCAGTTACTCGAGCGGGGGAAATCAGCCCCAGCATTTT.

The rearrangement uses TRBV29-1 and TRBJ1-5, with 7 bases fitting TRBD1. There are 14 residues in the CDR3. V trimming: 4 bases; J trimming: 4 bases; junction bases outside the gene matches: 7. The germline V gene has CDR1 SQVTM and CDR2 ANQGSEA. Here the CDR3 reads CSVGTGDYNQPQHF. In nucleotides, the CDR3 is TGCAGCGTTGGGACAGGCGATTATAATCAGCCCCAGCATTTT. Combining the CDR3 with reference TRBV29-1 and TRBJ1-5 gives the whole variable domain SAVISQKPSRDICQRGTSLTIQCQVDSQVTMMFWYRQQPGQSLTLIATANQGSEATYESGFVIDKFPISRPNLTFSTLTVSNMSPEDSSIYLCSVGTGDYNQPQHFGDGTRLSIL.

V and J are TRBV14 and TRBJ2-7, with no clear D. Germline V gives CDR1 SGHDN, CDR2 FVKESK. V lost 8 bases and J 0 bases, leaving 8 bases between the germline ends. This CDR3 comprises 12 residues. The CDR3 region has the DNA TGTGCCAGCGGGTGGAGCTCCTACGAGCAGTACTTC. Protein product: CASGWSSYEQYF.

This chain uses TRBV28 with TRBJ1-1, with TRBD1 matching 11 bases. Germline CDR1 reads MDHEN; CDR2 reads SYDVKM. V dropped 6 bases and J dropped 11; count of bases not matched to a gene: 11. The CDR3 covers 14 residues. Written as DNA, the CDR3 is TGTGCCAGCAGGGACAGGGGGCCGCGCAGTAGGGCTTTCTTT. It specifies CASRDRGPRSRAFF.

The chain's CDR3 is CASSPVTVGANVLTF. Written as DNA, the CDR3 is TGCGCCAGCAGCCCTGTGACAGTTGGGGCCAACGTCCTGACTTTC. The rearrangement links TRBV5-1 to TRBJ2-6; possible D gene TRBD1, 5 bases. The CDR3 runs to 15 residues. Deletions cut 4 bases from V and 3 bases from J, with 11 bases between. Germline values: CDR1 SGHRS, CDR2 YFSETQ.